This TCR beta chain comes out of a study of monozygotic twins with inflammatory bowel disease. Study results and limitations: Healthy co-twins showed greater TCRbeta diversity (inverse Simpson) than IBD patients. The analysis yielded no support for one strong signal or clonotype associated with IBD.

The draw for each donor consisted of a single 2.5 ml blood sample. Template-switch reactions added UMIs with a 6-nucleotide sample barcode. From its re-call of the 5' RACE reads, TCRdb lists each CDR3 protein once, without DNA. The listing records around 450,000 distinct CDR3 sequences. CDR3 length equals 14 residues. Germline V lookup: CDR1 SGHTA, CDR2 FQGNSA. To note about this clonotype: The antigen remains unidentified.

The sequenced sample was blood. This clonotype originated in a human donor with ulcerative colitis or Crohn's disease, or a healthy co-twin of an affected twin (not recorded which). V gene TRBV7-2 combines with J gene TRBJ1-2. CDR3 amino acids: CASSLGGGVYGYTF. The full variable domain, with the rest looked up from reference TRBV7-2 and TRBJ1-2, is GAGVSQSPSNKVTEKGKDVELRCDPISGHTALYWYRQSLGQGLEFLIYFQGNSAPDKSGLPSDRFSAERTGGSVSTLTIQRTQQEDSAVYLCASSLGGGVYGYTFGSGTRLTVV.